This is a list of T cell receptor beta chains from one sample in a study of T-cell memory formation after mild COVID-19. One entry per CDR3 protein, called by TCRdb with MiXCR from the 5' RACE reads. The sample has approximately 350,000 distinct CDR3 sequences; 13% are singletons. Material for sequencing was PBMCs or a T cell subset sorted from them (not recorded which). These receptors were collected from a man aged 18-30 years who had mild COVID-19 (a few samples of this study predate the infection). Cell type and time point are not known. Both conserved end residues are part of each CDR3. The order of the fields is D gene, clone size, J gene, V gene, CDR3 DNA, CDR3 protein. D genes are given only for firm matches. Expanded clones get a size class; other rows say once, few or many, or leave the size out.

>NA|few|TRBJ1-4|TRBV6-2/TRBV6-3
TGTGCCAGCAGCCGGACGCAGGGAATGGATGAAAAACTGTTTTTT
CASSRTQGMDEKLFF
>NA|NA|TRBJ1-2|TRBV19
TGTGCCAGTAGTCCGATCCGGGACAAAGCTAACTATGGCTACACCTTC
CASSPIRDKANYGYTF
>NA|NA|TRBJ1-4|TRBV3-1
TGTGCCAGCAGCCTAGAGGGGACGAAGGAAAAACTCTTTTTT
CASSLEGTKEKLFF
>TRBD2|few|TRBJ2-3|TRBV7-8
TGTGCCAGCAGCTTAGTGGGACTAGTATGGTATACGCAGTATTTT
CASSLVGLVWYTQYF
>TRBD1|NA|TRBJ1-3|TRBV6-4
TGTGCCAGCAGTAATGGACAGGGTACAAGGGGGTCTGGAAACACCATATATTTT
CASSNGQGTRGSGNTIYF
>TRBD1|NA|TRBJ2-1|TRBV7-2
TGTGCCAGCACCCCGGACAGGAACAATGAGCAGTTCTTC
CASTPDRNNEQFF
>NA|few|TRBJ1-1|TRBV5-4
TGTGCCAGCAGCTTGGATCCACAGTTTGAAGCTTTCTTT
CASSLDPQFEAFF
>NA|few|TRBJ1-2|TRBV5-1
TGCGCCAGCAGTTTGGGCAGGGGAGCTAACTATGGCTACACCTTC
CASSLGRGANYGYTF
>TRBD1|NA|TRBJ1-1|TRBV11-3
TGTGCCAGCAGCCCGGGACAGGGGGCCGGGACTGAAGCTTTCTTT
CASSPGQGAGTEAFF
>NA|NA|TRBJ1-2|TRBV12-3/TRBV12-4
TGTGCCAGCAGCTATACAACAGGATACACCTTC
CASSYTTGYTF
>NA|few|TRBJ2-3|TRBV7-3
TGTGCCAGCAGCCCGGGGGTCGGGCCAGATACGCAGTATTTT
CASSPGVGPDTQYF
>NA|few|TRBJ1-6|TRBV5-1
TGCGCCAGCAGCTTGGAGCTAAGGGCTTCACCCCTCCACTTT
CASSLELRASPLHF
>TRBD2|few|TRBJ2-1|TRBV3-1
TGTGCCAGCAGCCAAGGGGCTAGCGGCAATGAGCAGTTCTTC
CASSQGASGNEQFF
>NA|NA|TRBJ1-5|TRBV12-3/TRBV12-4
TGTGCCAGCAGTTCCAAACAGGACTCCTACTCCAATCAGCCCCAGCATTTT
CASSSKQDSYSNQPQHF
>NA|many|TRBJ2-5|TRBV28
TGTGCCAGCGGATCTGGCGCCTTAGAGACCCAGTACTTC
CASGSGALETQYF
>TRBD2|NA|TRBJ2-7|TRBV3-1
TGTGCCAGCACCCCAGGGAGGGACCCGCGCGAGCAGTACTTC
CASTPGRDPREQYF
>TRBD1|NA|TRBJ1-5|TRBV19
TGTGCCAGTAGTCCCGATCTGGGACAGGGAGACAATCAGCCCCAGCATTTT
CASSPDLGQGDNQPQHF
>NA|many|TRBJ1-5|TRBV4-1
TGCGCCAGCAGCCAACTCTGGGGGGAAGGTGGGCAGCCCCAGCATTTT
CASSQLWGEGGQPQHF
>TRBD1|few|TRBJ2-5|TRBV4-1
TGCGCCAGCAGCCAAGATGCCCCGACAGGGGCCAGGGAGACCCAGTACTTC
CASSQDAPTGARETQYF
>NA|many|TRBJ2-1|TRBV5-1
TGCGCCAGCAGCTTGGTGTCAGGGGAGTACAATGAGCAGTTCTTC
CASSLVSGEYNEQFF
>TRBD2|NA|TRBJ2-1|TRBV11-2
TGTGCCAGCAGCCTCGGGACTAGCGAGAACAATGAGCAGTTCTTC
CASSLGTSENNEQFF
>TRBD1|many|TRBJ1-1|TRBV2
TGTGCCAGCTCCGACAGGGAATTGACTGAAGCTTTCTTT
CASSDRELTEAFF